A selection of T cell receptor beta chains follows, all from one sample in a study of identifying expanded T cells in peripheral blood. TCRdb's copy holds only in-frame clones and misses some; the assay was immunoSEQ multiplex PCR. The table has about 47,000 clones, approximately 86% seen once. Sequenced input: blood. These TCRs come from a person between 18 and 69 years old in good health. The CDR3 runs from the conserved cysteine through the conserved F or W. A D gene is named only where the DNA matches it firmly. Not every row has a clone size; where given, it reads once, few, many or a size class.

v_gene	abundance	d_gene	j_gene	CDR3aa	CDR3nt
TRBV15	NA	TRBD1	TRBJ1-5	CATSKKYDRVDRSNQPQHF	TGTGCCACCAGCAAGAAATACGACAGGGTGGATCGAAGCAATCAGCCCCAGCATTTT
TRBV11-3	NA	NA	TRBJ2-2	CASSLVRGTGELFF	TGTGCCAGCAGCTTAGTAAGGGGCACCGGGGAGCTGTTTTTT
TRBV9	NA	NA	TRBJ1-6	CASSSLSSYNSPLHF	TGTGCCAGCAGCTCCCTTTCCTCCTATAATTCACCCCTCCACTTT
TRBV4-3	NA	NA	TRBJ1-1	CASSQDQGRRTEAFF	TGCGCCAGCAGCCAAGATCAGGGAAGGAGAACTGAAGCTTTCTTT
TRBV27	once	NA	TRBJ2-7	CASSENTYEQYF	TGTGCCAGCAGTGAAAACACCTACGAGCAGTACTTC
TRBV27	NA	NA	TRBJ1-2	CASSLGRTANYGYTF	TGTGCCAGCAGTTTAGGGAGGACGGCCAACTATGGCTACACCTTC
TRBV1	NA	NA	TRBJ2-3	CTSSQDRPWSGGCTDTQYF	TGCACCAGCAGCCAAGATCGCCCATGGAGCGGGGGGTGCACAGATACGCAGTATTTT
TRBV5-1	NA	TRBD1	TRBJ1-4	CASSLVGTDNEKLFF	TGCGCCAGCAGCCTGGTAGGGACAGATAATGAAAAACTGTTTTTT
TRBV5-1	NA	TRBD1	TRBJ1-1	CASSAQGAAGEAFF	TGCGCCAGCAGCGCACAGGGGGCGGCAGGTGAAGCTTTCTTT
TRBV6-1	NA	NA	TRBJ1-4	CASSEARGGEKLFF	TGTGCCAGCAGTGAAGCGCGGGGAGGTGAAAAACTGTTTTTT
TRBV7-9	NA	NA	TRBJ1-3	CASSLGLGGESSGNTIYF	TGTGCCAGCAGCTTAGGGTTGGGCGGTGAGAGCTCTGGAAACACCATATATTTT
TRBV27	few	NA	TRBJ1-2	CASSLGSQPHYGYTF	TGTGCCAGCAGTTTAGGCTCTCAACCTCACTATGGCTACACCTTC
TRBV7-2	NA	NA	TRBJ2-2	CASSLVRELFF	TGTGCCAGCAGCTTAGTGCGGGAGCTGTTTTTT
TRBV4-3	NA	TRBD2	TRBJ2-7	CASSQTSGNHEQYF	TGCGCCAGCAGCCAGACTAGCGGGAACCACGAGCAGTACTTC
TRBV5-1	once	TRBD2	TRBJ2-5	CASSRGPSGEETQYF	TGCGCCAGCAGCCGGGGGCCTAGCGGGGAAGAGACCCAGTACTTC
TRBV7-8	NA	TRBD2	TRBJ2-1	CASSPRLAGEYNEQFF	TGTGCCAGCAGCCCCAGACTAGCGGGGGAGTACAATGAGCAGTTCTTC
TRBV18	NA	NA	TRBJ2-7	CASSRGSYEQYF	TGTGCCAGCTCACGCGGCTCCTACGAGCAGTACTTC
TRBV27	NA	NA	TRBJ2-7	CASSLSIGEAYEQYF	TGTGCCAGCAGTTTATCGATTGGTGAGGCCTACGAGCAGTACTTC
TRBV19	NA	TRBD1	TRBJ2-6	CASSSLATGGISTNVLTF	TGTGCCAGTAGTTCGCTGGCAACAGGGGGCATTTCGACTAACGTCCTGACTTTC
TRBV4-2	once	TRBD2	TRBJ2-5	CASSQGDSGEQETQYF	TGTGCCAGCAGCCAAGGGGATAGCGGGGAGCAAGAGACCCAGTACTTC
TRBV6-5	NA	NA	TRBJ2-3	CASREDAHGTQYF	TGTGCCAGCAGGGAGGATGCCCATGGGACGCAGTATTTT
TRBV5-5	NA	NA	TRBJ1-1	CASSLAATGNTEAFF	TGTGCCAGCAGCTTGGCCGCGACAGGGAACACTGAAGCTTTCTTT
TRBV11-1	NA	NA	TRBJ1-4	CASSSTGGYNEKLFF	TGTGCCAGCAGCTCGACCGGAGGATATAATGAAAAACTGTTTTTT
TRBV10-2	few	NA	TRBJ1-2	CASSGGDGYTF	TGCGCCAGCAGTGGTGGGGATGGCTACACCTTC
TRBV5-4	NA	TRBD2	TRBJ2-1	CASSQSERGYNEQFF	TGTGCCAGCAGCCAGTCGGAGCGGGGTTACAATGAGCAGTTCTTC
TRBV7-3	NA	NA	TRBJ2-2	CASSTSYTGELFF	TGTGCCAGCAGCACCAGTTACACCGGGGAGCTGTTTTTT
TRBV5-1	NA	NA	TRBJ2-5	CASSYVAGSGETQYF	TGCGCCAGCAGCTATGTGGCCGGGTCGGGAGAGACCCAGTACTTC
TRBV6-5	NA	NA	TRBJ1-2	CASRQPQQGIDGYTF	TGTGCCAGCAGACAACCTCAACAGGGCATCGATGGCTACACCTTC
TRBV5-6	few	NA	TRBJ2-2	CASSLAGAGKGGELFF	TGTGCCAGCAGCCTTGCCGGCGCCGGCAAAGGAGGGGAGCTGTTTTTT
TRBV19	NA	NA	TRBJ1-2	CASSHRGRNYGYTF	TGTGCCAGTAGTCACCGGGGGCGGAACTATGGCTACACCTTC
TRBV10-1	NA	TRBD1	TRBJ1-1	CASSAGTGQILTEAFF	TGCGCCAGCAGCGCCGGGACAGGCCAGATTTTGACTGAAGCTTTCTTT
TRBV18	NA	TRBD1	TRBJ1-1	CASSPLQRRGRRNEAFF	TGTGCCAGCTCACCCTTGCAGCGCAGGGGGCGCCGGAATGAAGCTTTCTTT
TRBV7-9	NA	NA	TRBJ1-5	CASSGSRVNQPQHF	TGTGCCAGCAGTGGGAGCAGGGTCAATCAGCCCCAGCATTTT